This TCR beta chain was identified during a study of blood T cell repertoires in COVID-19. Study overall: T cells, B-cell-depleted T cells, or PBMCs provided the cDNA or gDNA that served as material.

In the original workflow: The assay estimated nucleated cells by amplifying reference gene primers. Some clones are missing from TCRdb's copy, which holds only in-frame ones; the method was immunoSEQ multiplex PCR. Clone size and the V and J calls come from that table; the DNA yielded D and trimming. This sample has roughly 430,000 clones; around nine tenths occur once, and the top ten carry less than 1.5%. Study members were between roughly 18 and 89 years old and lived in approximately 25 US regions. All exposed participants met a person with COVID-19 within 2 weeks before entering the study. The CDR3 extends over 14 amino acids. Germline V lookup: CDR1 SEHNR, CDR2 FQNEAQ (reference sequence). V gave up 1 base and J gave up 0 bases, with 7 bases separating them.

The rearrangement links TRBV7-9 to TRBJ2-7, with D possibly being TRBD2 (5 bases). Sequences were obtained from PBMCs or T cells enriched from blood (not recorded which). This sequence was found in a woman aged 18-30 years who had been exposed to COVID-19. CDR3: CASSLVGSSYEQYF. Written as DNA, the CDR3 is TGTGCCAGCAGCTTAGTAGGGAGCTCCTACGAGCAGTACTTC.